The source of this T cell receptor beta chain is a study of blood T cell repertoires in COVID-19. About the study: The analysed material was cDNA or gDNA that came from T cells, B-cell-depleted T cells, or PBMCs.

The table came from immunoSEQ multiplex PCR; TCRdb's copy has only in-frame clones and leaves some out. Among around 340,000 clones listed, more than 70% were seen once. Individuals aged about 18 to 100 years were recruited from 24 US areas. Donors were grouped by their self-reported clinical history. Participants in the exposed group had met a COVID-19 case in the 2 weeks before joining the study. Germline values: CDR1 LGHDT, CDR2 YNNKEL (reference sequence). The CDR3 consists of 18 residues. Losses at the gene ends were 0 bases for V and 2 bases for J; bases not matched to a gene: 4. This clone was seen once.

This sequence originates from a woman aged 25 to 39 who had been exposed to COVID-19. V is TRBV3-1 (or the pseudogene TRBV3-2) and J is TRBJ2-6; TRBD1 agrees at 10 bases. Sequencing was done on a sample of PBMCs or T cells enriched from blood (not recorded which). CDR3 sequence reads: CASSQEPGTGAGANVLTF. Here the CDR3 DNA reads TGTGCCAGCAGCCAAGAACCCGGGACAGGGGCTGGGGCCAACGTCCTGACTTTC.